These T cell receptor beta chains were read from a single sample in a study of T cell responses to AZD1222 COVID-19 vaccine. TCRdb's copy holds only in-frame clones and misses some; the assay was immunoSEQ multiplex PCR. The sample has 100,000 to 120,000 clones, roughly 90% seen once. The source material was peripheral blood, sampled on day 0 of AZD1222 vaccination. These TCRs come from an adult in good health. CDR3s include the opening cysteine and the closing phenylalanine or tryptophan. The D gene is left open where the match is weak. Expanded clones get a size class; other rows say once, few or many, or leave the size out.

TRBV19,TRBJ2-5,NA,17,NA,CASTLRGANHKGETQYF,TGTGCCAGTACGCTTAGGGGCGCGAACCACAAGGGAGAGACCCAGTACTTC
TRBV19,TRBJ1-2,NA,13,NA,CASTRDRYYGYTF,TGTGCCAGTACCCGGGACCGGTACTATGGCTACACCTTC
TRBV2,TRBJ1-2,NA,14,NA,CASRAGSVLDGYTF,TGTGCCAGCAGGGCAGGAAGTGTGCTTGATGGCTACACCTTC
TRBV6-6,TRBJ2-7,NA,14,TRBD1,CASRQNRGRAEQYF,TGTGCCAGCAGACAAAACAGGGGGCGGGCCGAGCAGTACTTC
TRBV2,TRBJ1-4,NA,15,NA,CASSDGRRTNEKLFF,TGTGCCAGCAGTGACGGACGGAGAACTAATGAAAAACTGTTTTTT
TRBV4-3,TRBJ2-3,NA,16,TRBD2,CASSLGTSGRGDTQYF,TGCGCCAGCAGCCTTGGGACTAGCGGGAGGGGAGATACGCAGTATTTT
TRBV29-1,TRBJ1-2,NA,9,NA,CSVEGGYTF,TGCAGCGTTGAAGGTGGCTACACCTTC
TRBV2,TRBJ1-2,NA,14,NA,CASSPRTAASGYTF,TGTGCCAGCAGTCCTCGGACAGCCGCCTCTGGCTACACCTTC
TRBV25-1,TRBJ1-4,once,13,NA,CASRDGREEKLFF,TGTGCCAGCAGGGACGGCCGGGAGGAAAAACTGTTTTTT
TRBV7-9,TRBJ2-1,once,14,NA,CASSFMARHNEQFF,TGTGCCAGCAGCTTTATGGCGAGACACAATGAGCAGTTCTTC
TRBV29-1,TRBJ2-1,NA,12,NA,CSVGIWEREQFF,TGCAGCGTCGGTATCTGGGAACGAGAGCAGTTCTTC
TRBV13,TRBJ2-2,NA,16,TRBD2,CASSLGLAGDTGELFF,TGTGCCAGCAGCTTAGGACTAGCGGGGGACACCGGGGAGCTGTTTTTT
TRBV2,TRBJ1-5,NA,13,NA,CATRLGYDQPQHF,TGTGCCACTCGATTAGGGTATGATCAGCCCCAGCATTTT
TRBV6-5,TRBJ2-7,NA,14,NA,CASASSAYSYEQYF,TGTGCCAGCGCTTCTAGCGCGTACTCCTACGAGCAGTACTTC
TRBV20-1,TRBJ2-3,NA,13,NA,CSASLVVSDTQYF,TGCAGTGCTAGTTTGGTAGTGTCAGATACGCAGTATTTT
TRBV2,TRBJ1-1,NA,15,NA,CASSEGWQMNTEAFF,TGTGCCAGCAGTGAAGGATGGCAGATGAACACTGAAGCTTTCTTT
TRBV2,TRBJ2-2,NA,13,NA,CAQGGSNTGELFF,TGTGCGCAAGGGGGGTCGAACACCGGGGAGCTGTTTTTT
TRBV14,TRBJ2-7,NA,16,TRBD2,CASSQELAGASYEQYF,TGTGCCAGCAGCCAAGAACTAGCGGGAGCCTCCTACGAGCAGTACTTC
TRBV6-4,TRBJ2-2,NA,13,NA,CASSEGEAGELFF,TGTGCCAGCAGTGAAGGGGAGGCCGGGGAGCTGTTTTTT
TRBV7-8,TRBJ2-3,NA,15,TRBD1,CASSSPGTGRDTQYF,TGTGCCAGCAGCTCCCCCGGGACAGGGCGGGATACGCAGTATTTT
TRBV2,TRBJ2-7,NA,14,NA,CASSAFSGFYEQYF,TGTGCCAGCAGTGCGTTCAGCGGGTTCTACGAGCAGTACTTC
TRBV6-2/TRBV6-3,TRBJ2-4,NA,16,NA,CASSREDLLAKNIQYF,TGTGCCAGCAGTAGGGAAGACTTACTAGCCAAAAACATTCAGTACTTC
TRBV19,TRBJ1-1,NA,14,NA,CASSVGHLNTEAFF,TGTGCCAGTAGTGTGGGACATTTGAACACTGAAGCTTTCTTT
TRBV4-3,TRBJ1-2,NA,12,NA,CASSRDNYGYTF,TGCGCCAGCAGCCGGGATAACTATGGCTACACCTTC
TRBV19,TRBJ2-1,NA,15,TRBD2,CASSIETSIDNEQFF,TGTGCCAGTAGTATTGAGACTAGCATCGACAATGAGCAGTTCTTC
TRBV27,TRBJ2-1,NA,15,TRBD2,CASPGGGGTYNEQFF,TGTGCCAGCCCCGGCGGGGGGGGGACTTACAATGAGCAGTTCTTC
TRBV6-5,TRBJ2-1,NA,13,TRBD1,CASRGQGTSEQFF,TGTGCCAGCAGGGGACAGGGTACTAGTGAGCAGTTCTTC
TRBV28,TRBJ1-3,NA,14,NA,CASSQVHSGNTIYF,TGTGCCAGCAGCCAGGTACACTCTGGAAACACCATATATTTT
TRBV5-1,TRBJ1-2,NA,15,NA,CASSLGGIGNYGYTF,TGCGCCAGCAGCTTGGGGGGGATAGGAAACTATGGCTACACCTTC
TRBV11-3,TRBJ2-5,NA,13,NA,CASSYGLQETQYF,TGTGCCAGCAGCTACGGGTTACAAGAGACCCAGTACTTC
TRBV5-1,TRBJ1-1,NA,15,TRBD1,CASSLGGTAGTEAFF,TGCGCCAGCAGCTTGGGCGGGACAGCCGGCACTGAAGCTTTCTTT
TRBV27,TRBJ1-6,few,14,TRBD1,CASNRQGPNSPLHF,TGTGCCAGCAACCGACAGGGACCTAATTCACCCCTCCACTTT
TRBV19,TRBJ2-6,NA,17,TRBD1,CASRGGQGFSGANVLTF,TGTGCCAGTAGAGGGGGACAGGGTTTCTCTGGGGCCAACGTCCTGACTTTC
TRBV12-3/TRBV12-4,TRBJ2-1,NA,13,TRBD2,CATREGSYNEQFF,TGTGCCACCCGGGAGGGTAGCTACAATGAGCAGTTCTTC
TRBV4-3,TRBJ2-3,NA,18,NA,CASSQVPRDLTATDTQYF,TGCGCCAGCAGCCAGGTACCCCGGGACCTTACAGCCACAGATACGCAGTATTTT
TRBV20-1,TRBJ2-5,NA,11,NA,CSARMQETQYF,TGCAGTGCTAGAATGCAAGAGACCCAGTACTTC
TRBV25-1,TRBJ1-4,NA,15,TRBD1,CASSEWRGGNEKLFF,TGTGCCAGCAGTGAATGGAGAGGGGGCAATGAAAAACTGTTTTTT
TRBV2,TRBJ2-1,NA,15,NA,CASSELGGPQWEQFF,TGTGCCAGCAGTGAGTTAGGGGGGCCACAATGGGAGCAGTTCTTC
TRBV6-5,TRBJ2-5,once,14,NA,CASSYGRAQETQYF,TGTGCCAGCAGTTACGGCAGGGCCCAAGAGACCCAGTACTTC
TRBV9,TRBJ1-1,NA,12,NA,CASSVGAHEAFF,TGTGCCAGCAGCGTAGGTGCCCATGAAGCTTTCTTT
TRBV2,TRBJ1-4,NA,14,TRBD1,CASSAGTGYEKLFF,TGTGCCAGCAGTGCTGGGACAGGGTATGAAAAACTGTTTTTT
TRBV10-2,TRBJ1-3,NA,16,NA,CASSESGYRSGNTIYF,TGCGCCAGCAGTGAGTCAGGGTACCGCTCTGGAAACACCATATATTTT
TRBV2,TRBJ1-2,NA,12,NA,CASQGQIYGYTF,TGTGCCAGCCAGGGACAAATCTATGGCTACACCTTC
TRBV2,TRBJ2-5,NA,15,TRBD2,CASSGLAGGQETQYF,TGTGCCAGCAGCGGACTAGCGGGGGGGCAAGAGACCCAGTACTTC
TRBV7-9,TRBJ2-1,once,15,TRBD2,CASTPTSGEGGEQFF,TGTGCCAGCACCCCGACTAGCGGGGAAGGGGGTGAGCAGTTCTTC
TRBV4-1,TRBJ2-1,NA,16,TRBD2,CASQILAGANYNEQFF,TGCGCCAGCCAAATCCTAGCGGGGGCGAACTACAATGAGCAGTTCTTC
TRBV27,TRBJ2-2,NA,17,TRBD1,CASSVGPGTGGTGELFF,TGTGCCAGCAGTGTGGGACCCGGGACAGGGGGAACCGGGGAGCTGTTTTTT
TRBV10-1,TRBJ1-6,NA,14,TRBD1,CASSSGTENSPLHF,TGCGCCAGCAGCTCCGGGACAGAAAATTCACCCCTCCACTTT
TRBV7-9,TRBJ1-5,once,16,NA,CASSLYEGGGPQPQHF,TGTGCCAGCAGCTTATATGAAGGGGGAGGGCCTCAGCCCCAGCATTTT
TRBV27,TRBJ2-1,once,12,NA,CASSSLYLEQFF,TGTGCCAGCAGTTCCCTCTATTTAGAGCAGTTCTTC
TRBV24-1,TRBJ2-2,NA,18,TRBD1,CATSDLRSKQGATGELFF,TGTGCCACCAGTGATTTGCGAAGTAAACAGGGGGCGACCGGGGAGCTGTTTTTT
TRBV4-2,TRBJ2-1,NA,17,NA,CASSQEWRGFTYNEQFF,TGTGCCAGCAGCCAAGAATGGCGGGGTTTCACTTACAATGAGCAGTTCTTC
TRBV7-8,TRBJ1-6,few,13,NA,CASSLLANSPLHF,TGTGCCAGCAGCTTACTGGCTAATTCACCCCTCCACTTT
TRBV3-1/TRBV3-2,TRBJ1-1,NA,13,NA,CASSPGPYAEAFF,TGTGCCAGCAGCCCGGGGCCGTATGCTGAAGCTTTCTTT
TRBV3-1/TRBV3-2,TRBJ1-2,NA,12,NA,CASSHNVLGYTF,TGTGCCAGCAGCCATAATGTTTTAGGCTACACCTTC
TRBV4-1,TRBJ1-4,NA,14,NA,CASSGRLLNEKLFF,TGCGCCAGCAGTGGCCGGTTGCTTAATGAAAAACTGTTTTTT
TRBV6-5,TRBJ2-7,NA,12,NA,CASSSDRNEQYF,TGTGCCAGCAGTTCGGACAGAAACGAGCAGTACTTC
TRBV2,TRBJ2-1,NA,12,NA,CASKGGGNEQFF,TGTGCCAGCAAGGGGGGGGGCAATGAGCAGTTCTTC
TRBV3-1/TRBV3-2,TRBJ2-7,NA,17,NA,CASTNPNSGQSFHEQYF,TGTGCCAGCACCAATCCCAATTCCGGACAGAGTTTCCACGAGCAGTACTTC